This entry lists 2 T cell receptor beta chains sequenced from one sample in a study of cytomegalovirus exposure and HLA in healthy donors. The PCR used 60 Vbeta and 13 Jbeta primers. Data came from immunoSEQ multiplex PCR; TCRdb stores just in-frame clones and leaves some out. The repertoire includes 96,000 or so clones, around 74% of them detected once, and roughly 14% sits in the top ten. The specimen sequenced was PBMCs. Receptors were obtained from a woman between 65 and 79 years old in good health and CMV-seropositive.

The chain recombines TRBV28 with TRBJ2-3; 8 bases line up with TRBD2. V lost 0 bases and J lost 0; bases outside the gene matches: 8. The CDR3 is 18 amino acids. Germline CDR1 and CDR2: MDHEN and SYDVKM. The CDR3 loop reads CASSLCWGGRPSTDTQYF. As DNA, the CDR3 is TGTGCCAGCAGTTTATGCTGGGGCGGGAGGCCCAGCACAGATACGCAGTATTTT.

This clone was seen just once. The chain is built from TRBV5-1 and TRBJ1-3; D remains ambiguous. The length of the CDR3 is 13 residues. Trimming left V 5 bases short and J 2 bases short, with 8 bases between. The germline CDR1 and CDR2 sequences are SGHRS and YFSETQ. This CDR3 is CASRADPGNTIYF. The CDR3 DNA sequence: TGCGCCAGCAGGGCGGATCCTGGAAACACCATATATTTT. Based on the CDR3 plus reference TRBV5-1 and TRBJ1-3, the full variable domain is KAGVTQTPRYLIKTRGQQVTLSCSPISGHRSVSWYQQTPGQGLQFLFEYFSETQRNKGNFPGRFSGRQFSNSRSEMNVSTLELGDSALYLCASRADPGNTIYFGEGSWLTVV.